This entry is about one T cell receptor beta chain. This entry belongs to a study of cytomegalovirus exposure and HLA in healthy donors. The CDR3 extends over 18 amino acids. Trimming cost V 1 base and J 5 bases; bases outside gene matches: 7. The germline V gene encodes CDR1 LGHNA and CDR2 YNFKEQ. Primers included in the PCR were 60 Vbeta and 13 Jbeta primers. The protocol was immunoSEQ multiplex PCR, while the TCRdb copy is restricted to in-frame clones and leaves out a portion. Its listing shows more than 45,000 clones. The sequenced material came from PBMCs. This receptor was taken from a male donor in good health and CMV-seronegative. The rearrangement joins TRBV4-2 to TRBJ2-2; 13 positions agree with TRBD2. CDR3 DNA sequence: TGTGCCAGCAGCCAAGGTGGACTAGCGGGGGCCGGGACCGGGGAGCTGTTTTTT. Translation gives CASSQGGLAGAGTGELFF.